These T cell receptor beta chains were read from a single sample in a study of identical twins. TCRdb called the 5' RACE reads again in MiXCR, with one record for every CDR3 protein. The sample lists 1.5 million to 2 million distinct CDR3 sequences; about 31% were seen once. Sequencing was done on a sample of cord blood. The source is a newborn girl in good health. CDR3s include the opening cysteine and the closing phenylalanine or tryptophan. The D gene is left open where the match is weak. Only part of the rows carry a size: once, few, many, or a class if the clone is expanded.

V gene	clone size	D gene	J gene	CDR3 DNA	CDR3 protein
TRBV20-1	few	TRBD1	TRBJ2-4	TGCAGTGCTCCTCCGGGACAGGCACGCTCGGTAGCCAAAAACATTCAGTACTTC	CSAPPGQARSVAKNIQYF
TRBV28	many	TRBD2	TRBJ2-5	TGTGCCAGCAGTTTAGCGGGAGAGCAAGAGACCCAGTACTTC	CASSLAGEQETQYF
TRBV24-1	few	.	TRBJ2-1	TGTGCCACCAGTGATTGGTCGGGGGGCCGCGATGAGCAGTTCTTC	CATSDWSGGRDEQFF
TRBV5-1	.	TRBD1	TRBJ1-2	TGCGCCAGCAGCTTACATCCGGGACAGGGTGGCGGCTACACCTTC	CASSLHPGQGGGYTF
TRBV4-1	.	TRBD2	TRBJ2-7	TGCGCCAGCAGCACCGGGACTAGCGGGGGGGCGTACGAGCAGTACTTC	CASSTGTSGGAYEQYF
TRBV25-1	.	.	TRBJ2-5	TGTGCCAGCAGTGAATACAGGGGGGAAGAGACCCAGTACTTC	CASSEYRGEETQYF
TRBV14	.	.	TRBJ2-2	TGTGCCAGCAGCCATCTCGGCACCGGGGAGCTGTTTTTT	CASSHLGTGELFF
TRBV18	few	TRBD1	TRBJ1-1	TGTGCCAGCTCTCGGGCCGCACAGGGGATTAACACTGAAGCTTTCTTT	CASSRAAQGINTEAFF
TRBV4-2	few	TRBD2	TRBJ2-1	TGTGCCAGCAGCCAGGGCGGGAGACCGTTTGATGAGCAGTTCTTC	CASSQGGRPFDEQFF
TRBV19	.	.	TRBJ2-7	TGTGCCAGTAGTACCACAGGGATACAGATCCACGAGCAGTACTTC	CASSTTGIQIHEQYF
TRBV19	once	TRBD2	TRBJ2-3	TGTGCCAGTAGGCCGGGGGTAGCGGGAGGGGGAGATACGCAGTATTTT	CASRPGVAGGGDTQYF
TRBV29-1	few	.	TRBJ2-7	TGCAGCGTTGAAACTGGACTGTCAGGGTTCTACGAGCAGTACTTC	CSVETGLSGFYEQYF
TRBV5-1	few	.	TRBJ2-7	TGCGCCAGCAGCTCCCATCTGGAAGGGCCCTACGAGCAGTACTTC	CASSSHLEGPYEQYF
TRBV25-1	few	.	TRBJ1-1	TGTGCCAGCAGACAAACCTCCCCGTGGGGGACCACTGAAGCTTTCTTT	CASRQTSPWGTTEAFF
TRBV9	few	TRBD1	TRBJ1-2	TGTGCCAGCAGCGTATTAACAGGACAGGGTGGCTACACCTTC	CASSVLTGQGGYTF
TRBV20-1	few	.	TRBJ2-7	TGCAGTGCTAGAGGGGGCAGGTCCACCTACGAGCAGTACTTC	CSARGGRSTYEQYF
TRBV20-1	.	TRBD2	TRBJ2-7	TGCAGTGCCGGGACTAGCGGAGGTTTCTACGAGCAGTACTTC	CSAGTSGGFYEQYF
TRBV5-4	.	.	TRBJ1-2	TGTGCCAGCAGCTTATACACCGGCGCTCCGAGCGGCTACACCTTC	CASSLYTGAPSGYTF
TRBV12-3/TRBV12-4	many	TRBD2	TRBJ2-1	TGTGCCAGCAGTCCCATCAAGCGGGGGGCACACAATGAGCAGTTCTTC	CASSPIKRGAHNEQFF
TRBV12-3/TRBV12-4	.	TRBD2	TRBJ2-7	TGTGCCAGCAGTTTCGGCGGGAGGGGCTCCTACGAGCAGTACTTC	CASSFGGRGSYEQYF
TRBV7-2	.	TRBD1	TRBJ2-7	TGTGCCAGCAGCTTAGACCGACGAACAGGGGACTACGAGCAGTACTTC	CASSLDRRTGDYEQYF
TRBV20-1	few	.	TRBJ1-2	TGCAGTGCTAGACCCCGGGGCGCTAACTATGGCTACACCTTC	CSARPRGANYGYTF
TRBV3-1	many	TRBD2	TRBJ2-5	TGTGCCAGCAGCCAAGGAAACAGACTAGCTCCTCGGGAGACCCAGTACTTC	CASSQGNRLAPRETQYF
TRBV15	.	.	TRBJ2-4	TGTGCCACCAGCAGAGATCACGGGCGGGGAGGAGCTTTCGCGGGCATTCAGTACTTC	CATSRDHGRGGAFAGIQYF
TRBV9	.	TRBD2	TRBJ2-1	TGTGCCAGCAGCGTAGTAGCTAGCGGGAGAGATGAGCAGTTCTTC	CASSVVASGRDEQFF
TRBV29-1	.	.	TRBJ2-5	TGCAGCATTGACGGCAGGGGGGTAGAGACCCTGTACTTC	CSIDGRGVETLYF
TRBV9	.	.	TRBJ1-6	TGTGCCAGCAGCAATCGGCAGGGGCCCTATAATTCACCCCTCCACTTT	CASSNRQGPYNSPLHF
TRBV20-1	.	.	TRBJ2-5	TGCAGTGCTAGAGATTCCGTGAGGGATGGAGGGACCCAGTACTTC	CSARDSVRDGGTQYF
TRBV10-3	.	.	TRBJ2-3	TGTGCCATCAGTGAGTCAGGGCTACGAGCGGGTGTGGATACGCAGTATTTT	CAISESGLRAGVDTQYF
TRBV10-3	.	.	TRBJ2-7	TGTGCCAACAGTGTTTCGACGGGGGAGCAGTACTTC	CANSVSTGEQYF
TRBV3-1	.	.	TRBJ1-1	TGTGCCAGCAGTCGACAGTTTGCCTACACTGAAGCTTTCTTT	CASSRQFAYTEAFF
TRBV7-8	few	.	TRBJ2-3	TGTGCCAGCAGGTCAGAAGCAACAGATACGCAGTATTTT	CASRSEATDTQYF
TRBV20-1	few	TRBD2	TRBJ2-1	TGCAGTGCCCCTGGGACTAGCGGGGTGGTGTTGTACAATGAGCAGTTCTTC	CSAPGTSGVVLYNEQFF
TRBV6-6	many	.	TRBJ2-1	TGTGCCAGCAGTTACCATTCTAGTGCCAATGAGCAGTTCTTC	CASSYHSSANEQFF
TRBV13	.	.	TRBJ1-4	TGTGCCAGCAGCCTCGCGGTGATAGGCGGCGAAAAACTGTTTTTT	CASSLAVIGGEKLFF
TRBV20-1	.	TRBD1	TRBJ2-1	TGCAGTGCTAGTGATATCGGGCAGGGGGAAAATGAGCAGTTCTTC	CSASDIGQGENEQFF
TRBV3-1	.	TRBD2	TRBJ2-1	TGTGCCAGCAGTGGGACGGGACTAGCCTACAATGAGCAGTTCTTC	CASSGTGLAYNEQFF
TRBV12-3/TRBV12-4	.	TRBD1	TRBJ2-1	TGTGCAAGCAGGGGACGGGGACAGCCCTACAATGAGCAGTTCTTC	CASRGRGQPYNEQFF
TRBV20-1	.	TRBD2	TRBJ2-5	TGCAGTGCTATCCCGCCTAGCGGGTACAATGAGCAGTACTTC	CSAIPPSGYNEQYF
TRBV7-2	.	.	TRBJ1-2	TGTGCCAGCAGCTTGGGGATGGATGGAGGGTACACCTTC	CASSLGMDGGYTF
TRBV11-2	.	TRBD1	TRBJ2-1	TGTGCCAGCAGCTCGGACAGGGTAGAGAATGAGCAGTTCTTC	CASSSDRVENEQFF
TRBV10-1	few	TRBD2	TRBJ2-1	TGCGCCAGCAGTGAGTCGCTTAGCGGGAAACCCTACAATGAGCAGTTCTTC	CASSESLSGKPYNEQFF
TRBV10-3	.	TRBD2	TRBJ2-1	TGTGCCATCGGGCTAGCGGTTCACAATGAGCAGTTCTTC	CAIGLAVHNEQFF
TRBV28	.	.	TRBJ2-3	TGTGCCAGCCTCATAAGACGACGGAGCACAGATACGCAGTATTTT	CASLIRRRSTDTQYF
TRBV13	.	TRBD2	TRBJ2-7	TGTGCCAGCAGCTTGATAGCGGGGGCTTCCTACAATGAGCAGTACTTC	CASSLIAGASYNEQYF
TRBV6-6	.	.	TRBJ1-1	TGTGCCAGCAGTTACTCAGGGCCCACTGAAGCTTTCTTT	CASSYSGPTEAFF
TRBV28	.	.	TRBJ2-1	TGTGCCAGCAGTTTATACCCCAGGCCTAGCGAAGACGGCGGCAATGAGCAGTTCTTC	CASSLYPRPSEDGGNEQFF
TRBV11-2	few	TRBD2	TRBJ2-5	TGTGCCAGCAGCTTCGACACGACTAGCCTCCTCCGAGAGACCCAGTACTTC	CASSFDTTSLLRETQYF
TRBV29-1	.	TRBD1	TRBJ1-2	TGCAGCGTTGAATGGGACAGGGCTAACTATGGCTACACCTTC	CSVEWDRANYGYTF
TRBV5-1	.	TRBD1	TRBJ1-5	TGCGCCAGCAGCCCCGGACAGGACCGCAATCAGCCCCAGCATTTT	CASSPGQDRNQPQHF
TRBV5-1	.	.	TRBJ2-2	TGCGCCAGCAGACGAAAAGGGGAGACCCGCGACACCGGGGAGCTGTTTTTT	CASRRKGETRDTGELFF
TRBV4-2	.	.	TRBJ2-4	TGTGCCAGCAGCCAAGATCGTTTACTATCCCACAATGAGCAGTACTTC	CASSQDRLLSHNEQYF
TRBV7-9	few	TRBD1	TRBJ1-4	TGTGCCAGCAGCGTGGGACAGGGGGAGGAAAAACTGTTTTTT	CASSVGQGEEKLFF
TRBV20-1	few	.	TRBJ1-1	TGCAGTGCTAGGTACTTGAGGGGAGGGACTGAAGCTTTCTTT	CSARYLRGGTEAFF
TRBV20-1	.	TRBD1	TRBJ1-5	TGCAGTGCTAGAGACCGACAGGGGATTCAGCCCCAGCATTTT	CSARDRQGIQPQHF
TRBV6-6	few	.	TRBJ2-1	TGTGCCAGCAGTTACTCTGGGGGGAGGCGTGTTAACTGGAAGCAGTTCTTC	CASSYSGGRRVNWKQFF
TRBV5-1	.	TRBD2	TRBJ2-1	TGCGCCAGCAGCTTGGGTAGGACCCTAGCGGGGCCGACCGATGAGCAGTTCTTC	CASSLGRTLAGPTDEQFF
TRBV18	.	TRBD1	TRBJ1-1	TGTGCCAGCTTCGCGACAGGGACCTCCGAAGCTTTCTTT	CASFATGTSEAFF
TRBV2	.	TRBD1	TRBJ2-7	TGTGCCAGCAGCGGACAGGGACTCGAGCAGTACTTC	CASSGQGLEQYF
TRBV7-2	.	TRBD2	TRBJ2-3	TGTGCCAGCAGCGTACCTACTATAGCGGGGGGACGAGCAGATACGCAGTATTTT	CASSVPTIAGGRADTQYF